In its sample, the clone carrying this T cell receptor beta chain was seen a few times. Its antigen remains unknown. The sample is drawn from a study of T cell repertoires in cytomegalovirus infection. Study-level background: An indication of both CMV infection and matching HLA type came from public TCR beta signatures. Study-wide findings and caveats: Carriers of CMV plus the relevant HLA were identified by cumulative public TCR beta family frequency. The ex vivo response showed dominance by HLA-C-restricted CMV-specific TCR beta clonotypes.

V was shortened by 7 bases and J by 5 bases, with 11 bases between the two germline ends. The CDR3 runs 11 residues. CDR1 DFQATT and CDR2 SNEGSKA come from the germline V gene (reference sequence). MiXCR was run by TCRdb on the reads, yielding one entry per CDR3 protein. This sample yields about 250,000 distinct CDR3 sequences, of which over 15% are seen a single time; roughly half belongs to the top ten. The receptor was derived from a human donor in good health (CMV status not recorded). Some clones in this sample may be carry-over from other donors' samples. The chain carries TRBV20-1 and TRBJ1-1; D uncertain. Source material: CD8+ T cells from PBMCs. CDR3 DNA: TGCAGTGTCCGGCGATGGACTGAAGCTTTCTTT. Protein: CSVRRWTEAFF.